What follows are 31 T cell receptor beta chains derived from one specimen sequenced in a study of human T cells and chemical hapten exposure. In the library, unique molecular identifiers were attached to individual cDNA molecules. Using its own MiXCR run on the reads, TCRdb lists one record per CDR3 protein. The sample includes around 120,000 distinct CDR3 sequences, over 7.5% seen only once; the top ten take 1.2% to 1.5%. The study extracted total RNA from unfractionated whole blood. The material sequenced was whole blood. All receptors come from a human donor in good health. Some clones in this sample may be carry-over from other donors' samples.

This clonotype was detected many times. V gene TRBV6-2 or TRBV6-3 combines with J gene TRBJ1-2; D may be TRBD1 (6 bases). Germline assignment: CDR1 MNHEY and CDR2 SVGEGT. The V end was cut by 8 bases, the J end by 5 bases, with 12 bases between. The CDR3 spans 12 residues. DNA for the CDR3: TGTGCCAGCCGCCGGACAGAATATGGCTACACCTTC. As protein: CASRRTEYGYTF.

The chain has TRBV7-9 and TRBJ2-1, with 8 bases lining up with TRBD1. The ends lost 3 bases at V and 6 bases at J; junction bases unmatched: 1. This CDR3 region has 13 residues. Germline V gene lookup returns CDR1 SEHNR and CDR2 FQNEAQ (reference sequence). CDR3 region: CASSLTGANEQFF. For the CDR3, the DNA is TGTGCCAGCAGCTTGACAGGGGCCAATGAGCAGTTCTTC.

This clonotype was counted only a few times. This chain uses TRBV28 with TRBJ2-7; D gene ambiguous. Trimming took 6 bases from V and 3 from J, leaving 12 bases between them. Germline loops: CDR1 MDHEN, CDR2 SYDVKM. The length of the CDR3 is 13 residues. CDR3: CASSARARYEQYF. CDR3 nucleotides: TGTGCCAGCAGCGCACGAGCCCGCTACGAGCAGTACTTC.

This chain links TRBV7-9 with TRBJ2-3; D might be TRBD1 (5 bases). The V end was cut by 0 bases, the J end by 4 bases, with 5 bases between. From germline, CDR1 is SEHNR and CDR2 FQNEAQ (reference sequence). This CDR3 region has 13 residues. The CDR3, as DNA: TGTGCCAGCAGCTTAGCCAGGGCAGATACGCAGTATTTT. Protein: CASSLARADTQYF.

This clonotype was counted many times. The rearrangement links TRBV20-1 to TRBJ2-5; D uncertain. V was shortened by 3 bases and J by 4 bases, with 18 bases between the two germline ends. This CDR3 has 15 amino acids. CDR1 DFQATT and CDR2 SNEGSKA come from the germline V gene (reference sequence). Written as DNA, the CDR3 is TGCAGTGCTAGGGAGCCCGCCGCCCTCGGAGAGACCCAGTACTTC. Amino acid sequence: CSAREPAALGETQYF.

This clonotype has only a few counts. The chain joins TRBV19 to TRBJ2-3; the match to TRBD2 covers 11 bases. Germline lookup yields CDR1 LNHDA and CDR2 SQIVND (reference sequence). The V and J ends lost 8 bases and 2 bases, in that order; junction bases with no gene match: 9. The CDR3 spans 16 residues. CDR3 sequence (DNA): TGTGCCAGTGCAAAGAGACTAGCGGGGCACACAGATACGCAGTATTTT. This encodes CASAKRLAGHTDTQYF. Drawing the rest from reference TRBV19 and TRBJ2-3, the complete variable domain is DGGITQSPKYLFRKEGQNVTLSCEQNLNHDAMYWYRQDPGQGLRLIYYSQIVNDFQKGDIAEGYSVSREKKESFPLTVTSAQKNPTAFYLCASAKRLAGHTDTQYFGPGTRLTVL.

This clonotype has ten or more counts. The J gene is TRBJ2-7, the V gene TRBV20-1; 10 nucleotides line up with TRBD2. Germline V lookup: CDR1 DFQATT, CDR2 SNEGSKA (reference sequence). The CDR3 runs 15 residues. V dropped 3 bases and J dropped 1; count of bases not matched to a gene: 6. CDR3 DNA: TGCAGTGCTAGTCGTACTAGCGGGGTTTCCTACGAGCAGTACTTC. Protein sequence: CSASRTSGVSYEQYF.

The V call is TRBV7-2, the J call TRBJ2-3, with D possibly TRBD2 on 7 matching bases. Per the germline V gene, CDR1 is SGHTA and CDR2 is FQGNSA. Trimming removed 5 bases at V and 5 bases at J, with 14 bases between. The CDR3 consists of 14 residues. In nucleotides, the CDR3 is TGTGCCAGCAGCCCTCCGGGGGGCAGAGATACGCAGTATTTT. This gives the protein CASSPPGGRDTQYF. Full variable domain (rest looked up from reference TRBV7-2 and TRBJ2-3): GAGVSQSPSNKVTEKGKDVELRCDPISGHTALYWYRQSLGQGLEFLIYFQGNSAPDKSGLPSDRFSAERTGGSVSTLTIQRTQQEDSAVYLCASSPPGGRDTQYFGPGTRLTVL.

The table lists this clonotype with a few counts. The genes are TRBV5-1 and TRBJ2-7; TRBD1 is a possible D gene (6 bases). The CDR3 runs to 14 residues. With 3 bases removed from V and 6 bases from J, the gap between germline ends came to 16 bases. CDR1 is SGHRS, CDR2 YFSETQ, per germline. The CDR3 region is CASSSTQGKGEQYF. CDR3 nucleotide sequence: TGCGCCAGCAGCTCCACCCAGGGGAAGGGCGAGCAGTACTTC.

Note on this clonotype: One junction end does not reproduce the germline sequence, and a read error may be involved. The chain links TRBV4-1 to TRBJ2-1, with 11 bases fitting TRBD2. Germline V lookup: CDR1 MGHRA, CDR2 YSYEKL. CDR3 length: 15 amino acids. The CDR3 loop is CASSLTSGTINDQFF. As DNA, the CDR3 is TGCGCCAGCAGCCTGACTAGCGGGACGATCAATGATCAGTTCTTC.

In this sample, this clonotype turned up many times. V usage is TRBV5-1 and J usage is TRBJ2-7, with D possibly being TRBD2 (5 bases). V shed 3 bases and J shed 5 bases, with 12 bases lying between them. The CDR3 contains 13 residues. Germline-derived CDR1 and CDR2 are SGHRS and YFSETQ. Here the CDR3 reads CASSSGSPDEQYF. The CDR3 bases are TGCGCCAGCAGCTCGGGGAGCCCCGACGAGCAGTACTTC.

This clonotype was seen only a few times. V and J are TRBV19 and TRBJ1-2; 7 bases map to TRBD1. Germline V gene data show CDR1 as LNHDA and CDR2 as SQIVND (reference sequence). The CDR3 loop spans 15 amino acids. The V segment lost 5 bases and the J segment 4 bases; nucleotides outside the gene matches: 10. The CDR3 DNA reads TGTGCCAGTAGTCCCTACAGGGGTATCGGCTATGGCTACACCTTC. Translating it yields CASSPYRGIGYGYTF. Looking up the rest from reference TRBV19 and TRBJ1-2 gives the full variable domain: DGGITQSPKYLFRKEGQNVTLSCEQNLNHDAMYWYRQDPGQGLRLIYYSQIVNDFQKGDIAEGYSVSREKKESFPLTVTSAQKNPTAFYLCASSPYRGIGYGYTFGSGTRLTVV.

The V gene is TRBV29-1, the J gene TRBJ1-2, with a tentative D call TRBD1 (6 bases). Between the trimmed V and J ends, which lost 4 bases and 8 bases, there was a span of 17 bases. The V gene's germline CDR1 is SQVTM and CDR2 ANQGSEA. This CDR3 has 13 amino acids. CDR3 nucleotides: TGCAGCGTTGTGGGGGCACTCCGGCCCGGCTACACCTTC. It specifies CSVVGALRPGYTF. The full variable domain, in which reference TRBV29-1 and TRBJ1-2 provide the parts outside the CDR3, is SAVISQKPSRDICQRGTSLTIQCQVDSQVTMMFWYRQQPGQSLTLIATANQGSEATYESGFVIDKFPISRPNLTFSTLTVSNMSPEDSSIYLCSVVGALRPGYTFGSGTRLTVV.

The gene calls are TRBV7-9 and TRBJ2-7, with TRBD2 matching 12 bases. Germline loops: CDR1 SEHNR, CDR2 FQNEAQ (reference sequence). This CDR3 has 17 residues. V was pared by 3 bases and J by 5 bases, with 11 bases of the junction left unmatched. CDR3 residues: CASSFGTSGPVGHEQYF. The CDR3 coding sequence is TGTGCCAGCAGCTTCGGGACTAGCGGGCCGGTGGGGCACGAGCAGTACTTC.

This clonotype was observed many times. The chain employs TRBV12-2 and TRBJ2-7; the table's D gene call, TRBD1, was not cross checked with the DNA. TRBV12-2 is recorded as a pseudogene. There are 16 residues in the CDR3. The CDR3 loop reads CASHPKIPRETYEQYF. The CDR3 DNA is TGTGCAAGTCACCCTAAAATCCCCCGGGAGACCTACGAGCAGTACTTC.

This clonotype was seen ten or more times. The CDR3 region has the DNA TGTGCCAGCAGTTTGAGGACTAGCGGGAGAACTGAGCAGTTCTTC. Its protein product is CASSLRTSGRTEQFF. The chain links TRBV12-3 or TRBV12-4 to TRBJ2-1; TRBD2 aligns across 13 bases. CDR3 length equals 15 residues. J gave up 9 bases and V 3 bases, and 5 bases lay outside the gene matches.

In DNA form, the CDR3 reads TGCAGCGTTGAAGAAAGGATATCGAACACCGGGGAGCTGTTTTTT. Translation: CSVEERISNTGELFF. This chain uses TRBV29-1 with TRBJ2-2; D call uncertain. The CDR3 contains 15 residues. V was pared by 0 bases and J by 0 bases, with 8 bases between. Germline CDR1 and CDR2: SQVTM and ANQGSEA.

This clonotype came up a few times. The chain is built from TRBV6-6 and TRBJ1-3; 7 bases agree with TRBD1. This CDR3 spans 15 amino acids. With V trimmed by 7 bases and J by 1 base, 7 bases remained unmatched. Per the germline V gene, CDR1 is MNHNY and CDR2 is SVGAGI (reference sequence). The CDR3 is CASIAGQISGNTIYF. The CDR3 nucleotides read TGTGCCAGCATTGCGGGACAGATATCTGGAAACACCATATATTTT.

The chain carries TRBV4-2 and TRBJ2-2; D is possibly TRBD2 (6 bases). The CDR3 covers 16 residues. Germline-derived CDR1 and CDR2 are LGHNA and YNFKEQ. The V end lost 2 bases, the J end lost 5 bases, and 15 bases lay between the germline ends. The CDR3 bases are TGTGCCAGCAGCCAAAGCGGGTACGGGGAAACCGGGGAGCTGTTTTTT. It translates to CASSQSGYGETGELFF.

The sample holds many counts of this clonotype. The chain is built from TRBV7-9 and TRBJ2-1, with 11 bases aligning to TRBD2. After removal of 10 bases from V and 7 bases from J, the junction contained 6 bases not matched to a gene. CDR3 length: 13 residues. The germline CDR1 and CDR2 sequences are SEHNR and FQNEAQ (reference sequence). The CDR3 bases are TGTGCCACCATACTAGCGGGAGAGAATGAGCAGTTCTTC. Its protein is CATILAGENEQFF. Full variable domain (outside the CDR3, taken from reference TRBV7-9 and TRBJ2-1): DTGVSQNPRHKITKRGQNVTFRCDPISEHNRLYWYRQTLGQGPEFLTYFQNEAQLEKSRLLSDRFSAERPKGSFSTLEIQRTEQGDSAMYLCATILAGENEQFFGPGTRLTVL.

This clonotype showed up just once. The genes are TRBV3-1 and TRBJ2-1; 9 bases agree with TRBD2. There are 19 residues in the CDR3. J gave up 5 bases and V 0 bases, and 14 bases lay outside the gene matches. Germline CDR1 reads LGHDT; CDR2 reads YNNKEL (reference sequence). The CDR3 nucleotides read TGTGCCAGCAGCCAAGAATGGGGCGGGAGGGACCCCCAACACAATGAGCAGTTCTTC. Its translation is CASSQEWGGRDPQHNEQFF.

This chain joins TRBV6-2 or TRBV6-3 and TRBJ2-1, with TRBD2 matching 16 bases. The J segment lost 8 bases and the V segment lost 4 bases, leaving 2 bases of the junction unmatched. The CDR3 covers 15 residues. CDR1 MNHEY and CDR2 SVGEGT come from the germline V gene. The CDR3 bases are TGTGCCAGCAGTTCCGGGACTAGCGGGAGGGATGAGCAGTTCTTC. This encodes CASSSGTSGRDEQFF.

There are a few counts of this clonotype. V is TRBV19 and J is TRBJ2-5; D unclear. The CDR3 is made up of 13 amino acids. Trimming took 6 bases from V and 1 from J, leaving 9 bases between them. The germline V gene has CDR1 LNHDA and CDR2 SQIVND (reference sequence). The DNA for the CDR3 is TGTGCCAGTAGCCCCCAGGCCCAAGAGACCCAGTACTTC. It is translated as CASSPQAQETQYF.

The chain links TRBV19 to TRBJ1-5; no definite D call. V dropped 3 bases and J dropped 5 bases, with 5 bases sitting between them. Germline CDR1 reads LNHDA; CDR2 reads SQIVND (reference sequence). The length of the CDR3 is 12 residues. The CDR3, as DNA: TGTGCCAGTAGTATGAGTGATCAGCCCCAGCATTTT. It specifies CASSMSDQPQHF.

CDR3: CSAIRDRGHQPQHF. DNA for the CDR3: TGCAGTGCTATTAGGGACAGGGGGCATCAGCCCCAGCATTTT. The chain joins TRBV20-1 to TRBJ1-5; 12 bases align to TRBD1. The germline gives CDR1 DFQATT, CDR2 SNEGSKA (reference sequence). The length of the CDR3 is 14 residues. With V trimmed by 4 bases and J by 5 bases, 3 bases remained unmatched.

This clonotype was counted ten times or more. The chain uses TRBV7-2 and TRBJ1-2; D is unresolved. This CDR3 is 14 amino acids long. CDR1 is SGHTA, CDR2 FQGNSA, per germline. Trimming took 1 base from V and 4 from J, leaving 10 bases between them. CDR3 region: CASSLDADSYGYTF. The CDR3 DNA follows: TGTGCCAGCAGCTTAGATGCGGATTCCTATGGCTACACCTTC.

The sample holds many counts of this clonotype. The CDR3 nucleotides read TGCGCCAGCAGCTTTGGGGCAGAAGCTTTCTTT. Amino acids: CASSFGAEAFF. The genes are TRBV5-1 and TRBJ1-1, with D maybe TRBD1 (5 bases). The CDR3 sequence is 11 residues long. Trimming took 2 bases from V and 8 from J, leaving 7 bases between them. Germline assignment: CDR1 SGHRS and CDR2 YFSETQ.

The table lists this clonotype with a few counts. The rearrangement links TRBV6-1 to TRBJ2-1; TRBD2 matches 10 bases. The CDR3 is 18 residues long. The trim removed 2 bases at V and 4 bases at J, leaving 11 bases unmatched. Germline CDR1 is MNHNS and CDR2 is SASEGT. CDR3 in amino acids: CASSEYPLAGAIYNEQFF. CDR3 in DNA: TGTGCCAGCAGTGAATACCCCCTAGCGGGGGCTATATACAATGAGCAGTTCTTC.

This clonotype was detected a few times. CDR3 sequence (DNA): TGTGCCACCAGAAATCCCTCGGGGACCCAGTACTTC. It codes for CATRNPSGTQYF. This sequence joins TRBV24-1 and TRBJ2-5; D ambiguous. Trimming removed 7 bases from V and 7 bases from J, with 12 bases in between. Germline CDR1 KGHDR, CDR2 SFDVKD. The CDR3 totals 12 residues.

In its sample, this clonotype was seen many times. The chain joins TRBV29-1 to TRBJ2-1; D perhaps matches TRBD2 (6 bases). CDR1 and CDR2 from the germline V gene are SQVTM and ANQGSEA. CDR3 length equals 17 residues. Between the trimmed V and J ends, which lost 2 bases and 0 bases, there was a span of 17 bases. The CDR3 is CSVEIGGVGSSYNEQFF. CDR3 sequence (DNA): TGCAGCGTTGAAATTGGTGGGGTCGGGAGCTCCTACAATGAGCAGTTCTTC.

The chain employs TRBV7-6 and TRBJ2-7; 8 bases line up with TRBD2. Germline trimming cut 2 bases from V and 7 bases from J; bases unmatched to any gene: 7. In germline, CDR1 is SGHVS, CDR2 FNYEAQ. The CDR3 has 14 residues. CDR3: CASSLNQAGAEQYF. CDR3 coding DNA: TGTGCCAGCAGCTTAAACCAAGCGGGGGCTGAGCAGTACTTC. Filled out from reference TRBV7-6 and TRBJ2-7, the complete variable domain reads GAGVSQSPRYKVTKRGQDVALRCDPISGHVSLYWYRQALGQGPEFLTYFNYEAQQDKSGLPNDRFSAERPEGSISTLTIQRTEQRDSAMYRCASSLNQAGAEQYFGPGTRLTVT.